This T cell receptor beta chain was observed in a study of T-cell reconstitution after alpha-beta-depleted transplantation in children. Unique molecular identifiers were incorporated during preparation of the TCRbeta library. TCRdb reprocessed the PCR reads with MiXCR, giving one entry per CDR3 protein. The repertoire includes about 540,000 distinct CDR3 sequences, approximately 16% of them detected once, and 3.3% sits in the top ten. The CDR3 covers 17 residues. Germline V gene lookup returns CDR1 MNHEY and CDR2 SVGAGI. J gave up 4 bases and V 2 bases, and 11 bases lay outside the gene matches. This clonotype was seen only a few times.

The material sequenced was PBMCs from the stem cell graft donor, taken from the stem cell graft. This sequence joins TRBV6-5 and TRBJ2-7, with 10 bases fitting TRBD1. The TCR was taken from a human donor who donated a stem cell graft to a child with acute lymphoblastic leukemia. The CDR3 region is CASSYGGQGSSQYEQYF. The CDR3 DNA reads as TGTGCCAGCAGTTACGGGGGACAGGGGAGTTCTCAATACGAGCAGTACTTC.